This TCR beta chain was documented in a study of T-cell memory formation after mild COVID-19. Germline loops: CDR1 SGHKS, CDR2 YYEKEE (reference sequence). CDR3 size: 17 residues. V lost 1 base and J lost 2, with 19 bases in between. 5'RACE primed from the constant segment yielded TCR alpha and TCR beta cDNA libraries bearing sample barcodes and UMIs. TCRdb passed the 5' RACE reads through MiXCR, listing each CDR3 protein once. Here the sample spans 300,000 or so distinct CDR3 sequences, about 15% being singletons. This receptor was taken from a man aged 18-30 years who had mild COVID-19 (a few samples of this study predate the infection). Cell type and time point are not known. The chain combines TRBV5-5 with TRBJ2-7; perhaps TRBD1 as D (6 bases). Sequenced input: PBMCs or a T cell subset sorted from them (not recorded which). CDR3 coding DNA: TGTGCCAGCAGCTTGCAGGGGTCGGATGGAATGACCTACGAGCAGTACGTC. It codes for CASSLQGSDGMTYEQYV.